The 16 T cell receptor beta chains below all came from one sample that was sequenced in a study of T cells after yellow fever vaccination. One entry per CDR3 protein results from TCRdb running MiXCR on the 5' RACE reads. The sample carries 300,000 to 350,000 distinct CDR3 sequences, roughly a tenth recorded once. The starting material was CD4+ T cells sorted from PBMCs, obtained 45 days after the yellow fever booster vaccination. These receptors were taken from a young man who received the YFV17D yellow fever vaccine.

In its sample, this clonotype was seen a few times. The rearrangement joins TRBV6-1 to TRBJ1-2; weak D call: TRBD1 (5 bases). The CDR3 contains 14 residues. Trimming stripped 3 bases from V and 6 bases from J, with 14 bases between. Germline CDR1 reads MNHNS; CDR2 reads SASEGT. The CDR3 is CASSEYWTTNGYTF. The CDR3 nucleotides read TGTGCCAGCAGTGAGTATTGGACAACCAATGGCTACACCTTC.

This clonotype was found many times. The chain combines TRBV4-1 with TRBJ1-4, with D maybe TRBD1 (6 bases). The CDR3 runs 17 residues. With 4 bases removed from V and 1 base from J, the gap between germline ends came to 16 bases. The V gene's germline CDR1 is MGHRA and CDR2 YSYEKL. The CDR3: CASSRGRAAGTNEKLFF. CDR3 DNA: TGCGCCAGCAGCCGGGGGCGGGCGGCTGGAACTAATGAAAAACTGTTTTTT.

The J gene is TRBJ1-4, the V gene TRBV7-9, with D possibly TRBD1 on 5 matching bases. Germline V gene sequence: CDR1 SEHNR, CDR2 FQNEAQ (reference sequence). The CDR3 length is 15 residues. Between the trimmed V and J ends, which lost 4 bases and 5 bases, there was a span of 14 bases. The CDR3 spells CASSSGGGMNEKLFF. The DNA for the CDR3 is TGTGCCAGCAGCTCGGGTGGGGGGATGAATGAAAAACTGTTTTTT.

This clonotype has just a few counts. The chain recombines TRBV5-1 with TRBJ2-5; D gene ambiguous. Trimming stripped 0 bases from V and 5 bases from J, with 5 bases between. CDR1 is SGHRS and CDR2 is YFSETQ in the germline V gene. CDR3 length equals 12 residues. The CDR3 nucleotides are TGCGCCAGCAGCTTGGAAAAGGAGACCCAGTACTTC. Translating gives CASSLEKETQYF.

This clonotype was detected only a few times. J is TRBJ1-2 and V is TRBV20-1; unclear D gene. The V gene lost 3 bases and the J gene lost 4 bases, with 12 bases spanning the gap. The CDR3 sequence is 13 residues long. Germline CDR1 DFQATT, CDR2 SNEGSKA (reference sequence). CDR3 in DNA: TGCAGTGCTAGCTCACCCACGGGCTATGGCTACACCTTC. Translated, it gives CSASSPTGYGYTF.

The rearrangement links TRBV6-2 or TRBV6-3 to TRBJ2-7; tentative D call: TRBD1 (6 bases). The V gene lost 6 bases and the J gene lost 3 bases, with 12 bases spanning the gap. The germline CDR1 and CDR2 sequences are MNHEY and SVGEGT. The CDR3 is 13 residues long. Here the CDR3 reads CASRTIQGYEQYV. CDR3 nucleotide sequence: TGTGCCAGCAGAACGATACAGGGCTACGAGCAGTACGTC.

J is TRBJ2-5 and V is TRBV9; 8 nucleotides align to TRBD2. There are 15 residues in the CDR3. V lost 1 base, J lost 3 bases, and 5 bases stayed unmatched. From germline, CDR1 is SGDLS and CDR2 YYNGEE. The CDR3 protein is CASSVSPAGEETQYF. CDR3 DNA: TGTGCCAGCAGCGTAAGTCCAGCGGGGGAAGAGACCCAGTACTTC.

This chain joins TRBV11-1 and TRBJ1-2; D call uncertain. The CDR3 contains 15 residues. V gave up 5 bases and J gave up 3 bases, with 16 bases separating them. The V gene's germline CDR1 is SGHAT and CDR2 FQDESV (reference sequence). The CDR3 sequence: CASSRDPKRDYGYTF. DNA for the CDR3: TGTGCCAGCAGCCGAGACCCCAAACGGGACTATGGCTACACCTTC.

This clonotype occurred a few times. The chain joins TRBV7-9 to TRBJ1-3; perhaps TRBD1 as D (5 bases). Germline V gene lookup returns CDR1 SEHNR and CDR2 FQNEAQ (reference sequence). Trimming removed 5 bases at V and 1 base at J, with 15 bases between. The CDR3 length is 16 residues. The CDR3 nucleotides read TGTGCCAGCAGCCTTGTTCAGGGCTTTTCTGGAAACACCATATATTTT. This codes for CASSLVQGFSGNTIYF.

This clonotype was found a few times. The rearrangement joins TRBV20-1 to TRBJ2-4; 14 bases are a match to TRBD2. The CDR3 is 17 amino acids. From germline, CDR1 is DFQATT and CDR2 SNEGSKA (reference sequence). J lost 6 bases, V lost 6 bases, and 13 bases had no gene match. CDR3 in amino acids: CSAPPAGTSGGGNIQYF. CDR3 nucleotide sequence: TGCAGTGCCCCCCCAGCCGGGACTAGCGGGGGTGGAAACATTCAGTACTTC.

In this sample, this clonotype turned up a few times. This rearrangement joins TRBV7-2 to TRBJ1-2, with D perhaps matching TRBD1 (6 bases). The V gene lost 3 bases and the J gene lost 3 bases, with 11 bases spanning the gap. The CDR3 sequence is 14 residues long. Germline CDR1 is SGHTA and CDR2 is FQGNSA. CDR3 region: CASSLQGIHYGYTF. DNA for the CDR3: TGTGCCAGCAGCTTGCAGGGGATCCACTATGGCTACACCTTC.

CDR3 coding DNA: TGCAGTGCTGCAAACAGGGTCGCCTCCTACGAGCAGTACTTC. As protein: CSAANRVASYEQYF. V and J are TRBV20-1 and TRBJ2-7, with a tentative D call TRBD1 (6 bases). CDR1 DFQATT and CDR2 SNEGSKA come from the germline V gene (reference sequence). The CDR3 runs to 14 residues. The ends were cut back, 5 bases at V and 0 bases at J, with 14 bases in the middle.

As concerns this clonotype: Because the CDR3 is missing its conserved closing phenylalanine or tryptophan, this is likely a read error. The CDR3 sequence: CASSSTQGNEQFI. CDR3 DNA sequence: TGTGCCAGCAGCTCCACTCAGGGGAATGAGCAGTTCATC. The V and J genes are TRBV7-2 and TRBJ2-1, with D possibly matching TRBD1 (6 bases). This CDR3 has 13 amino acids. Germline V CDR1 and CDR2: SGHTA, FQGNSA. The V end was cut by 4 bases, the J end by 7 bases, with 11 bases between.

The sample holds a few counts of this clonotype. The rearrangement links TRBV4-1 to TRBJ2-1; 7 bases agree with TRBD2. The V gene end was trimmed by 6 bases and the J gene end by 12 bases; junction bases not matched to a gene: 14. Germline CDR1 is MGHRA and CDR2 is YSYEKL. The CDR3 spans 14 residues. CDR3 sequence: CASSRGRAAGTQFF. The CDR3 coding sequence is TGCGCCAGCAGTAGGGGTCGAGCAGCGGGGACGCAGTTCTTC.

The sample holds a few counts of this clonotype. This chain connects TRBV4-3 to TRBJ2-6; 8 bases line up with TRBD2. The CDR3 runs 18 residues. CDR1 is LGHNA, CDR2 YSLEER, per germline. The ends lost 0 bases at V and 0 bases at J; junction bases unmatched: 4. The CDR3 region has the DNA TGCGCCAGCAGCCAAGATCCCGGGGGGGTCTCTGGGGCCAACGTCCTGACTTTC. The encoded protein is CASSQDPGGVSGANVLTF.

This clonotype was counted only a few times. The rearrangement links TRBV14 to TRBJ1-6, with D hard to call. With 10 bases removed from V and 7 bases from J, the gap between germline ends came to 14 bases. Germline CDR1 SGHDN, CDR2 FVKESK. The CDR3 is 13 amino acids. Here the CDR3 reads CATQWGANSPLHF. CDR3 coding DNA: TGTGCCACCCAGTGGGGTGCGAATTCACCCCTCCACTTT.